Sequencing of this TCR beta chain was carried out in a study of radiotherapy plus CTLA-4 blockade in lung cancer. Study details: Disease control reached over 30%, with objective responses in less than 20%. Study-level points and caveats: TCR clones originating in tumors grew in number in blood after radiotherapy plus ipilimumab. Early shifts in blood T cell clones, with interferon-beta, reportedly predicted response best.

Sequencing used immunoSEQ multiplex PCR; TCRdb keeps in-frame clones, though not all of them. The repertoire holds fewer than 150,000 clones, with 65% to 85% as singletons. Focal radiation was given together with CTLA-4 blockade (ipilimumab) to patients with chemo-refractory metastatic non-small-cell lung cancer. The V segment lost 6 bases and the J segment 1 base; nucleotides outside the gene matches: 12. Germline values: CDR1 MDHEN, CDR2 SYDVKM. CDR3 length: 17 amino acids. Points on this clone: The target antigen is unknown.

V gene TRBV28 combines with J gene TRBJ2-5; 9 nucleotides match TRBD1. The clonotype comes from a human donor with non-small cell lung cancer who had a partial response to radiotherapy plus ipilimumab. Material: peripheral blood, obtained from a patient treated with radiotherapy plus ipilimumab. CDR3 sequence: CASSPSGTGPSQETQYF. For the CDR3, the DNA is TGTGCCAGCAGCCCCTCAGGGACAGGGCCTTCCCAAGAGACCCAGTACTTC.